This passage covers 9 T cell receptor beta chains from one sample sequenced in a study of shared clonotypes between healthy human individuals. TCRdb's table, derived via immunoSEQ multiplex PCR, lists solely in-frame clones and lacks some. Of about half a million clones in the sample, 79% were seen once. Sequenced material: PBMCs. These receptor sequences come from a woman aged 35 to 49 in good health. Some clones in this sample may be carry-over from other donors' samples.

The chain is built from TRBV28 and TRBJ2-2; D unresolved. V was cut by 7 bases and J by 4 bases, with 13 bases left in between. The CDR3 is 14 residues long. In germline, CDR1 is MDHEN, CDR2 SYDVKM. CDR3: CASTVSFSTGELFF. In DNA, the CDR3 is TGTGCCAGCACAGTTTCATTCTCCACCGGGGAGCTGTTTTTT.

To note about this clone: Other DNA sequences of this sample code for an identical CDR3. The chain combines TRBV27 with TRBJ2-3; D not certain. Trimming removed 6 bases from V and 3 bases from J, with 7 bases in between. Looked up from germline, CDR1 is MNHEY and CDR2 is SMNVEV (reference sequence). The CDR3 runs 12 residues. The CDR3 here is CASRGSTDTQYF. The CDR3 DNA is TGTGCCAGCAGGGGATCTACAGATACGCAGTATTTT.

The chain carries TRBV7-9 and TRBJ1-4, with D unresolved. Trimming stripped 2 bases from V and 3 bases from J, with 7 bases between. Per the germline V gene, CDR1 is SEHNR and CDR2 is FQNEAQ (reference sequence). The CDR3 is made up of 14 amino acids. For the CDR3, the DNA is TGTGCCAGCAGCTTAAGATCCGCTAATGAAAAACTGTTTTTT. This translates into CASSLRSANEKLFF.

V is TRBV2 and J is TRBJ2-1; D is unclear. Between the trimmed V and J ends, which lost 8 bases and 4 bases, there was a span of 12 bases. Per the germline V gene, CDR1 is SNHLY and CDR2 is FYNNEI. This CDR3 has 13 amino acids. The CDR3 DNA follows: TGTGCCAGCGAATTAGCAGGTTACAATGAGCAGTTCTTC. Translation: CASELAGYNEQFF.

The rearrangement uses TRBV2 and TRBJ1-2; TRBD1 agrees at 7 bases. Trimming removed 1 base from V and 4 bases from J; junction bases left unmatched: 6. CDR1 is SNHLY, CDR2 FYNNEI, per germline. CDR3 size: 15 residues. The CDR3 reads CASSEGTGEAYGYTF. CDR3 bases: TGTGCCAGCAGTGAAGGAACAGGGGAGGCCTATGGCTACACCTTC.

In this sample, this clone turned up once. The chain joins TRBV19 to TRBJ2-2; D uncertain. Between the trimmed V and J ends, which lost 5 bases and 6 bases, there was a span of 13 bases. Germline lookup yields CDR1 LNHDA and CDR2 SQIVND (reference sequence). This CDR3 spans 14 amino acids. CDR3 sequence reads: CASSLGGEAGELFF. The CDR3 DNA reads as TGTGCCAGTAGTTTAGGTGGTGAAGCCGGGGAGCTGTTTTTT.

V usage is TRBV5-1 and J usage is TRBJ2-5; 13 bases fit TRBD2. CDR1 is SGHRS, CDR2 YFSETQ, per germline. V shed 4 bases, J shed 3 bases, and the junction held 3 bases outside the gene matches. CDR3 length: 15 residues. CDR3 in amino acids: CASSLGTSGEETQYF. In DNA, the CDR3 is TGCGCCAGCAGCCTAGGGACTAGCGGGGAAGAGACCCAGTACTTC.

J is TRBJ2-3 and V is TRBV28, with 9 bases identical to TRBD2. J gave up 2 bases and V 3 bases, and 6 bases lay outside the gene matches. CDR3 length: 16 amino acids. Germline CDR1 and CDR2: MDHEN and SYDVKM. CDR3 sequence reads: CASSFQLAGNTDTQYF. In DNA form, the CDR3 reads TGTGCCAGCAGTTTCCAGCTAGCGGGAAACACAGATACGCAGTATTTT.

V gene TRBV11-2 combines with J gene TRBJ2-5; TRBD2 aligns across 8 bases. Looked up from germline, CDR1 is SGHAT and CDR2 is FQNNGV. The junction had 5 bases not matched to a gene; V was cut back by 4 bases and J by 4 bases. The CDR3 is 14 residues long. CDR3 DNA sequence: TGTGCCAGCAGCTCCGGGACTAGTCGAGAGACCCAGTACTTC. Its protein is CASSSGTSRETQYF.